The following is a T cell receptor beta chain sequence with its context. Its specificity is unknown. The assay was immunoSEQ multiplex PCR, and TCRdb's table has in-frame clones only and misses some. The table lists roughly 130,000 clones, over 75% of them singletons. This CDR3 has 12 residues. The J segment lost 6 bases and the V segment lost 6 bases, leaving 6 bases of the junction unmatched. Looked up from germline, CDR1 is SQVTM and CDR2 is ANQGSEA. This sample was included in a study of T cell responses to AZD1222 COVID-19 vaccine. As for the study in general: Pooled together were second doses at about 4 or about 12 weeks. Points from the study as a whole: Females made up more of the donors, who were largely white British, and clonal diversity may have come out too low. Every sample of the repertoires postdated the peak T cell response.

The rearrangement uses TRBV29-1 and TRBJ1-1, with 8 bases that match TRBD1. The clonotype comes from an adult in good health. Sequencing was performed on peripheral blood, taken on day 0 of AZD1222 vaccination. DNA of the CDR3: TGCAGCGTCGACAGGGGAGAATCTGAAGCTTTCTTT. It encodes CSVDRGESEAFF.